The sequence of this T cell receptor beta chain was determined in a study of OX40 agonist ivuxolimab in advanced cancers. Study-wide context: Ivuxolimab, which targeted the costimulatory receptor OX40 (CD134), was an agonistic, fully human IgG2 monoclonal antibody. Intravenous ivuxolimab was administered to patients every 2 weeks at six dose levels: 0.01, 0.1, 0.3, 1.5, 3 and 10 mg/kg. Of the approximately 50 dose-escalation patients, hepatocellular carcinoma was present in roughly 19, melanoma in around 15, renal cell carcinoma in 9 and head and neck cancer in 9. The dose-escalation cohort was almost 85% male with a mean age of approximately 60 years, ranging from about 20 to 80. Patients were allowed to have had prior anti-PD-1, anti-PD-L1 or anti-CTLA-4 therapy, and around 43% of the dose-escalation patients had been treated with checkpoint inhibitors. Three dose-escalation patients achieved partial responses, one with hepatocellular carcinoma and two with cutaneous melanoma. Peripheral TCRbeta sequencing aimed to test whether ivuxolimab altered TCR sequence diversity and caused clonal T-cell expansion. The paper reports the monotherapy dose-escalation portion (N = 52 patients) of the phase I ivuxolimab trial.

Patients with a history of autoimmune disease or receiving systemic immunosuppression were excluded from the trial. Peripheral blood for TCR sequencing was drawn from every dose cohort at baseline, at cycle 4 day 1 and at cycle 7 day 1. The samples were drawn from a first-in-human, open-label, multicenter phase I dose-escalation trial of ivuxolimab. Adults with locally advanced or metastatic melanoma, renal cell, hepatocellular, or head and neck squamous cell carcinoma were enrolled in the trial. CD4+ and CD8+ T cells were sorted separately from peripheral blood before TCR sequencing. The germline V gene gives CDR1 as LGHNA and CDR2 as YSLEER. The junction carries 9 bases between V and J, which are trimmed by 0 bases and 0 bases respectively. Measured from the cysteine to the phenylalanine, the CDR3 is 17 residues long. Solely the CDR3 DNA is kept, with 51 bases framed from the first base. For this clone: The clone's antigen remains unknown. No base qualities exist here, and no much larger clone lies one base off it.

What the study reported, not specific to this receptor: Low levels of normalized T-cell clonal expansion were also seen in some patients who did not respond. At doses of 0.1 to 3.0 mg/kg, clonal expansion of both CD4+ and CD8+ blood T cells was observed from baseline to week 6. Antigen specificity was not determined for the clonally expanded peripheral T cells. After ivuxolimab, expanded clones were on average more numerous among CD8+ T cells than among CD4+ T cells. In the 0.1-3.0 mg/kg groups, partial responders were among the patients with the lowest normalized peripheral clonal expansion, particularly in CD8+ T cells.

Genomic DNA was isolated from the sorted cells so that the TCRbeta CDR3 region could be sequenced. The immunoSEQ Assay was used for sequencing of TCRbeta CDR3 regions. The table comes from immuneACCESS by way of TCRdb, which keeps in-frame sequences with V and J called. Part of the clones is missing from these tables; in studies checked, under half for an unresolved V gene and the rest for unknown reasons. Across this sample there are 91,000 or so clones, with 94% seen only once. The ten biggest clones cover more than 0.15% of the sample. The sequence was collected from an adult with an advanced solid tumor such as melanoma, head and neck, liver or kidney cancer. This chain joins TRBV4-3 to TRBJ2-6, with no reliable assignment of the D segment. Here the sequenced sample was CD4+ or CD8+ T cells sorted from blood, taken in a trial of the OX40 agonist ivuxolimab. The nucleotides are TGCGCCAGCAGCCAAGATCTCGGCTTCTCTGGGGCCAACGTCCTGACTTTC. It translates as CASSQDLGFSGANVLTF.